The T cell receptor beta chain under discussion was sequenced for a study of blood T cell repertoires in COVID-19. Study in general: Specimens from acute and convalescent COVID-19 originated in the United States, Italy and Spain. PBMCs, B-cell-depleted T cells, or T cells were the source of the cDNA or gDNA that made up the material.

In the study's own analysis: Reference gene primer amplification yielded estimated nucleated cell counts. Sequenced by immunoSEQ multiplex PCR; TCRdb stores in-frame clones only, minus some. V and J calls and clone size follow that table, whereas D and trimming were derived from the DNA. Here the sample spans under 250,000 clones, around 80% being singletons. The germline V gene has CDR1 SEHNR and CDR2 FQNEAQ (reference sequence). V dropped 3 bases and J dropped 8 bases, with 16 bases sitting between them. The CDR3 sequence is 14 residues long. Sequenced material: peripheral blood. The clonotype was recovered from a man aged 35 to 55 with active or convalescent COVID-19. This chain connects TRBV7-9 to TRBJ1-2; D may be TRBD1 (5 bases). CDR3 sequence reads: CASSFSTGGEGYTF. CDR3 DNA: TGTGCCAGCAGCTTCTCCACCGGGGGAGAAGGCTACACCTTC.